Below are 8 T cell receptor beta chains sequenced from a single sample in a study of shared T cell receptors in the human thymus. Using immunoSEQ multiplex PCR, the repertoire was profiled, and TCRdb retains in-frame clones only, with some absent. The sample lists 550,000 to 800,000 clones; approximately 85% were seen once. This same sample was also taken into another study, of human thymus T cells.

Input material: thymocytes. The source of these receptors is a girl under three years old with a congenital heart defect.

This chain uses TRBV29-1 with TRBJ1-2; TRBD1 is a possible D gene (6 bases). CDR1 and CDR2 from the germline V gene are SQVTM and ANQGSEA. With 3 bases removed from V and 1 base from J, the gap between germline ends came to 9 bases. This CDR3 comprises 13 residues. CDR3 nucleotides: TGCAGCGTTGACGGACAGCTTAACTATGGCTACACCTTC. It is translated as CSVDGQLNYGYTF.

The chain combines TRBV19 with TRBJ1-2; D is perhaps TRBD1 (6 bases). CDR3 size: 16 residues. V was shortened by 6 bases and J by 7 bases, with 24 bases between the two germline ends. Per germline, CDR1 LNHDA and CDR2 SQIVND (reference sequence). The CDR3 DNA follows: TGTGCCAGTAGCCAAGCTCTAACGGGCCCCAGGGGTGGCTACACCTTC. It yields the protein CASSQALTGPRGGYTF.

The chain carries TRBV5-6 and TRBJ2-5; tentative D call: TRBD1 (5 bases). Trimming cost V 1 base and J 2 bases, with 18 bases left between them. Germline V lookup: CDR1 SGHDT, CDR2 YYEEEE. The length of the CDR3 is 17 residues. This chain's CDR3 is CASSLYPLQGGQETQYF. The CDR3 bases are TGTGCCAGCAGCTTGTATCCCCTGCAGGGTGGACAAGAGACCCAGTACTTC.

This clone appeared a single time. The rearrangement joins TRBV9 to TRBJ2-7, with 8 positions matching TRBD1. This CDR3 is built from 17 residues. From germline, CDR1 is SGDLS and CDR2 YYNGEE. The V gene end was trimmed by 0 bases and the J gene end by 3 bases; junction bases not matched to a gene: 11. The DNA of the CDR3 is TGTGCCAGCAGCGTAGACCGGGACAGGTGGGGAGTCTACGAGCAGTACTTC. The encoded protein is CASSVDRDRWGVYEQYF.

In this sample, this clone turned up a few times. The rearrangement links TRBV6-5 to TRBJ1-5, with a possible D match to TRBD1 (5 bases). Between the trimmed V and J ends, which lost 6 bases and 6 bases, there was a span of 9 bases. Germline V lookup: CDR1 MNHEY, CDR2 SVGAGI. The CDR3 contains 12 residues. This chain's CDR3 is CASRGQGQPQHF. The CDR3 DNA sequence: TGTGCCAGCAGGGGGCAAGGTCAGCCCCAGCATTTT.

The J gene is TRBJ2-5, the V gene TRBV11-3; possibly TRBD2 for D (6 bases). The germline V gene encodes CDR1 SGHNT and CDR2 YENEEA. CDR3 length equals 13 residues. Trimming pared 1 base from V and 3 bases from J, leaving 6 bases between. The chain's CDR3 is CASSLGGEETQYF. CDR3 bases: TGTGCCAGCAGCTTAGGGGGGGAAGAGACCCAGTACTTC.

The chain is built from TRBV30 and TRBJ2-2, with TRBD2 identical over 8 bases. Trimming removed 3 bases from V and 7 bases from J; junction bases left unmatched: 7. The germline V gene encodes CDR1 GTSNPN and CDR2 SVGIG (reference sequence). This CDR3 is built from 14 residues. CDR3 in DNA: TGTGCCTGGAGCCCGGGACTAGGGGGCGGGGAGCTGTTTTTT. Translated: CAWSPGLGGGELFF.

The V call is TRBV19, the J call TRBJ2-1, with 7 positions matching TRBD2. This CDR3 is built from 15 residues. V lost 2 bases, J lost 2 bases, and 3 bases stayed unmatched. Germline loops: CDR1 LNHDA, CDR2 SQIVND (reference sequence). In DNA, the CDR3 is TGTGCCAGTAGTATAACCGGACTAGCCTACAATGAGCAGTTCTTC. It yields the protein CASSITGLAYNEQFF.